This T cell receptor beta chain was captured by sequencing in a study of blood T cell repertoires in COVID-19. Original data processing: For nucleated cells, counts were estimated from reference gene primer amplification. Repertoires were generated with immunoSEQ multiplex PCR, while TCRdb's copy carries only in-frame clones and drops some. That table furnishes V, J and clone size, whereas the DNA furnished D and trimming. The data hold 200,000 to 250,000 clones, with about 80% observed a single time. CDR1 and CDR2 from the germline V gene are MNHNS and SASEGT. With 2 bases removed from V and 4 bases from J, the gap between germline ends came to 20 bases. This CDR3 has 17 amino acids.

The gene calls are TRBV6-1 and TRBJ1-2; D ambiguous. This receptor was identified in a woman at least 80 years old with COVID-19, enrolled during active disease. Sequencing was performed on peripheral blood. The CDR3 DNA reads as TGTGCCAGCAGTGAATCCCAACTTTCCCGCGATAGCTATGGCTACACCTTC. Amino acids: CASSESQLSRDSYGYTF.